One sample yielded the 30 T cell receptor beta chains listed below, sequenced in a study of radiotherapy plus CTLA-4 blockade in lung cancer. Profiled with immunoSEQ multiplex PCR; TCRdb holds only in-frame clones, not every one. The sample contains about 120,000 clones, 70% to 90% of which appear only once. Sample: peripheral blood, taken from a patient treated with radiotherapy plus ipilimumab. The receptors here all came from a human donor with non-small cell lung cancer that progressed on radiotherapy plus ipilimumab.

J is TRBJ1-5 and V is TRBV7-8; TRBD1 agrees at 9 bases. V lost 4 bases to trimming and J lost 9 bases; unmatched junction nucleotides: 7. The CDR3 spans 14 residues. Germline CDR1 SGHVS, CDR2 FQNEAQ. The CDR3 DNA follows: TGTGCCAGCAGCTCCGGACAGGGGCCGAGGCCCCAGCATTTT. This encodes CASSSGQGPRPQHF.

The chain joins TRBV5-1 to TRBJ1-1; no clear D gene. The CDR3 totals 14 residues. Germline V gene lookup returns CDR1 SGHRS and CDR2 YFSETQ. V lost 5 bases to trimming and J lost 11 bases, with 22 bases between them. The CDR3 reads CASRMGRGRSGAFF. As DNA, the CDR3 is TGCGCCAGCAGGATGGGTCGCGGGAGGAGCGGGGCTTTCTTT. Based on the CDR3 plus reference TRBV5-1 and TRBJ1-1, the full variable domain is KAGVTQTPRYLIKTRGQQVTLSCSPISGHRSVSWYQQTPGQGLQFLFEYFSETQRNKGNFPGRFSGRQFSNSRSEMNVSTLELGDSALYLCASRMGRGRSGAFFGQGTRLTVV.

The chain couples TRBV6-5 to TRBJ2-7; D is ambiguous. Germline-derived CDR1 and CDR2 are MNHEY and SVGAGI. The CDR3 has 14 residues. V shed 5 bases and J shed 0 bases, with 11 bases lying between them. Here the CDR3 DNA reads TGTGCCAGCAGTCCCGAGACAAACTCCTACGAGCAGTACTTC. Its translation: CASSPETNSYEQYF.

The chain couples TRBV13 to TRBJ1-5, with a tentative D call TRBD1 (5 bases). This CDR3 spans 12 amino acids. The germline V and J ends were trimmed by 5 bases and 11 bases, with 13 bases remaining between them. CDR1 PRHDT and CDR2 FYEKMQ come from the germline V gene (reference sequence). This CDR3 reads CASSLKPGAQHF. The CDR3 DNA sequence: TGTGCCAGCAGCCTGAAGCCGGGGGCCCAGCATTTT. Full variable domain (missing parts from reference TRBV13 and TRBJ1-5): AAGVIQSPRHLIKEKRETATLKCYPIPRHDTVYWYQQGPGQDPQFLISFYEKMQSDKGSIPDRFSAQQFSDYHSELNMSSLELGDSALYFCASSLKPGAQHFGDGTRLSIL.

The chain's CDR3 is CASRRGNTEAFF. The DNA for the CDR3 is TGTGCCAGTAGGAGGGGGAACACTGAAGCTTTCTTT. The chain has TRBV19 and TRBJ1-1; D might be TRBD1 (5 bases). Germline values: CDR1 LNHDA, CDR2 SQIVND (reference sequence). The CDR3 runs 12 residues. Trimming removed 6 bases from V and 1 base from J, with 6 bases in between.

In its sample, this clone was seen a few times. CDR3 DNA: TGTGCCAGCTCACGGACAGGAGAGCAGTACTTC. This translates into CASSRTGEQYF. The gene calls are TRBV18 and TRBJ2-7; 7 bases line up with TRBD1. The germline V gene encodes CDR1 KGHSH and CDR2 LQKENI. V lost 4 bases to trimming and J lost 7 bases; unmatched junction nucleotides: 1. This CDR3 contains 11 residues.

The V gene is TRBV6-6, the J gene TRBJ2-1, with D hard to call. CDR3 length: 13 amino acids. Germline V gene data show CDR1 as MNHNY and CDR2 as SVGAGI (reference sequence). The V gene lost 7 bases and the J gene lost 2 bases, with 9 bases spanning the gap. CDR3 residues: CASMDVTYNEQFF. The CDR3 nucleotides read TGTGCCAGCATGGACGTTACCTACAATGAGCAGTTCTTC.

This chain joins TRBV28 and TRBJ2-2; TRBD1 matches at 9 bases. This CDR3 is 15 amino acids long. J lost 5 bases, V lost 5 bases, and 6 bases had no gene match. CDR1 is MDHEN and CDR2 is SYDVKM in the germline V gene. The CDR3 region is CASSRTGDVTGELFF. CDR3 bases: TGTGCCAGCAGTCGGACAGGGGACGTGACCGGGGAGCTGTTTTTT.

The rearrangement uses TRBV7-6 and TRBJ2-1; D not resolved. The CDR3 is 12 residues long. V was shortened by 1 base and J by 10 bases, with 8 bases between the two germline ends. Per germline, CDR1 SGHVS and CDR2 FNYEAQ. CDR3 loop: CASSLGVSEQFF. As DNA, the CDR3 is TGTGCCAGCAGCTTAGGGGTGAGCGAGCAGTTCTTC.

Only one count was recorded for this clone. The chain carries TRBV7-3 and TRBJ2-1; D is perhaps TRBD2 (5 bases). Germline V gene sequence: CDR1 SGHTA, CDR2 FQGTGA. CDR3 size: 12 residues. V lost 2 bases to trimming and J lost 6 bases, with 5 bases between them. The CDR3 loop reads CASSLGSNEQFF. CDR3 bases: TGTGCCAGCAGCTTAGGGAGCAATGAGCAGTTCTTC.

The V call is TRBV4-1, the J call TRBJ1-3, with D hard to call. The CDR3 consists of 15 residues. Germline CDR1 and CDR2: MGHRA and YSYEKL. The ends were cut back, 5 bases at V and 2 bases at J, with 13 bases in the middle. The CDR3 sequence is CASSARTETGNTIYF. The CDR3 DNA reads TGCGCCAGCAGCGCCCGGACTGAAACTGGAAACACCATATATTTT.

This chain joins TRBV6-6 and TRBJ2-7; 8 positions match TRBD1. Trimming cost V 6 bases and J 2 bases; bases outside gene matches: 6. CDR3 length equals 14 residues. Germline CDR1 is MNHNY and CDR2 is SVGAGI (reference sequence). This CDR3 reads CASSPRTGPYEQYF. The CDR3, as DNA: TGTGCCAGCAGCCCCCGGACAGGGCCCTACGAGCAGTACTTC.

The rearrangement links TRBV4-1 to TRBJ1-4; tentatively, D is TRBD1 (6 bases). V dropped 5 bases and J dropped 4 bases, with 14 bases sitting between them. The germline CDR1 and CDR2 sequences are MGHRA and YSYEKL. This CDR3 has 15 residues. CDR3 DNA: TGCGCCAGCAGCTCTGGGGGGCGGGGTAATGAAAAACTGTTTTTT. As protein: CASSSGGRGNEKLFF.

J is TRBJ1-4 and V is TRBV2; 7 nucleotides align to TRBD1. Per the germline V gene, CDR1 is SNHLY and CDR2 is FYNNEI. This CDR3 is 17 amino acids long. Trimming cost V 3 bases and J 5 bases; bases outside gene matches: 12. CDR3 sequence: CASSELPLDRVNEKLFF. In nucleotides, the CDR3 is TGTGCCAGCAGTGAGTTGCCCCTTGACAGGGTAAATGAAAAACTGTTTTTT.

The chain combines TRBV6-5 with TRBJ1-1; a weak D match, TRBD1 (5 bases). Deletions cut 6 bases from V and 5 bases from J, with 16 bases between. The CDR3 totals 14 residues. The germline V gene encodes CDR1 MNHEY and CDR2 SVGAGI. The CDR3 sequence: CASRKDSGGTEAFF. For the CDR3, the DNA is TGTGCCAGCAGAAAAGACAGTGGCGGGACTGAAGCTTTCTTT.

The gene calls are TRBV5-1 and TRBJ2-1; D uncertain. Trimming shortened V by 0 bases and J by 7 bases, and 11 bases separated the two germline ends. The germline gives CDR1 SGHRS, CDR2 YFSETQ. This CDR3 region has 14 residues. DNA for the CDR3: TGCGCCAGCAGCTTGGCCGGGTTTGGGAATGAGCAGTTCTTC. Translation gives CASSLAGFGNEQFF.

The chain carries TRBV11-2 and TRBJ2-2, with TRBD2 matching 16 bases. The CDR3 is made up of 17 amino acids. Germline V gene lookup returns CDR1 SGHAT and CDR2 FQNNGV. V lost 5 bases and J lost 4; bases outside the gene matches: 4. CDR3 sequence: CASSRGLAGGITGELFF. CDR3 nucleotide sequence: TGTGCCAGCAGCCGGGGACTAGCGGGAGGGATCACCGGGGAGCTGTTTTTT.

This rearrangement joins TRBV5-1 to TRBJ2-7, with D possibly TRBD2 on 6 matching bases. Per germline, CDR1 SGHRS and CDR2 YFSETQ. Trimming left V 4 bases short and J 0 bases short, with 11 bases between. This CDR3 has 14 amino acids. In nucleotides, the CDR3 is TGCGCCAGCAGCACCTCTAGCGCCTCCTACGAGCAGTACTTC. Translation: CASSTSSASYEQYF. Combining the CDR3 with reference TRBV5-1 and TRBJ2-7 gives the whole variable domain KAGVTQTPRYLIKTRGQQVTLSCSPISGHRSVSWYQQTPGQGLQFLFEYFSETQRNKGNFPGRFSGRQFSNSRSEMNVSTLELGDSALYLCASSTSSASYEQYFGPGTRLTVT.

The chain links TRBV10-1 to TRBJ2-3; D may be TRBD1 (6 bases). The CDR3 totals 14 residues. The V end lost 3 bases, the J end lost 4 bases, and 11 bases lay between the germline ends. Germline CDR1 WNHNN, CDR2 SYGVQD (reference sequence). CDR3 protein: CASSDQGWPDTQYF. As DNA, the CDR3 is TGCGCCAGCAGTGATCAGGGGTGGCCAGATACGCAGTATTTT.

This chain links TRBV19 with TRBJ1-2; D is undetermined. CDR1 and CDR2 from the germline V gene are LNHDA and SQIVND (reference sequence). V was pared by 6 bases and J by 7 bases, with 15 bases between. This CDR3 has 13 residues. The DNA of the CDR3 is TGTGCCAGTAGAGAAGGCGGGTTACTTGGCTACACCTTC. It encodes CASREGGLLGYTF.

This chain links TRBV11-2 with TRBJ2-1, with a possible D match to TRBD2 (6 bases). Germline V gene sequence: CDR1 SGHAT, CDR2 FQNNGV. V lost 1 base, J lost 8 bases, and 6 bases lay in between. The CDR3 consists of 12 residues. CDR3 sequence reads: CASSLAGDEQFF. For the CDR3, the DNA is TGTGCCAGCAGCTTAGCGGGAGATGAGCAGTTCTTC. The full variable domain, completed using reference TRBV11-2 and TRBJ2-1, is EAGVAQSPRYKIIEKRQSVAFWCNPISGHATLYWYQQILGQGPKLLIQFQNNGVVDDSQLPKDRFSAERLKGVDSTLKIQPAKLEDSAVYLCASSLAGDEQFFGPGTRLTVL.

The chain recombines TRBV5-6 with TRBJ2-1; unclear D gene. V was shortened by 2 bases and J by 7 bases, with 7 bases between the two germline ends. CDR3 length: 12 amino acids. CDR1 is SGHDT, CDR2 YYEEEE, per germline. The CDR3 sequence: CASSLGPNEQFF. CDR3 nucleotides: TGTGCCAGCAGCTTAGGCCCGAATGAGCAGTTCTTC.

V and J are TRBV7-9 and TRBJ1-1; a weak D match, TRBD1 (5 bases). The CDR3 covers 17 residues. The germline V and J ends were trimmed by 5 bases and 4 bases, with 23 bases remaining between them. Germline CDR1 reads SEHNR; CDR2 reads FQNEAQ (reference sequence). The CDR3 here is CASSQPPSTVGATEAFF. Here the CDR3 DNA reads TGTGCCAGCAGCCAACCACCCTCTACCGTAGGGGCCACTGAAGCTTTCTTT.

A single count supports this clone. The genes are TRBV5-1 and TRBJ1-1; 7 bases match TRBD1. Losses at the gene ends were 4 bases for V and 4 bases for J; bases not matched to a gene: 4. CDR1 and CDR2 (germline): SGHRS, YFSETQ. The CDR3 runs to 13 residues. The CDR3 loop is CASSTRQGTEAFF. For the CDR3, the DNA is TGCGCCAGCAGCACCAGACAGGGCACTGAAGCTTTCTTT.

This clone was detected once. The chain has TRBV6-1 and TRBJ2-5; D is possibly TRBD1 or TRBD2 (6 bases each). V lost 8 bases and J 5 bases, leaving 18 bases between the germline ends. Per the germline V gene, CDR1 is MNHNS and CDR2 is SASEGT. The CDR3 sequence is 14 residues long. This chain's CDR3 is CASRSTGAGETQYF. The CDR3 bases are TGTGCCAGCCGCAGCACGGGGGCGGGGGAGACCCAGTACTTC.

The chain uses TRBV13 and TRBJ1-3; 10 bases are shared with TRBD1. Losses at the gene ends were 1 base for V and 2 bases for J; bases not matched to a gene: 8. Germline lookup yields CDR1 PRHDT and CDR2 FYEKMQ (reference sequence). The CDR3 loop spans 18 amino acids. This CDR3 reads CASSLETGGLLAGNTIYF. CDR3 coding DNA: TGTGCCAGCAGCTTAGAGACAGGGGGCCTCCTAGCTGGAAACACCATATATTTT.

The chain has TRBV12-5 and TRBJ2-1, with 7 bases matching TRBD2. The germline V gene encodes CDR1 LGHNT and CDR2 FRNRAP. The CDR3 loop spans 14 amino acids. V trimming: 6 bases; J trimming: 5 bases; junction bases outside the gene matches: 7. CDR3 coding DNA: TGTGCTAGTGGCCCCCGGGGAGGGAACAATGAGCAGTTCTTC. Residues: CASGPRGGNNEQFF.

The chain is built from TRBV10-1 and TRBJ2-5; 8 bases fit TRBD1. The germline V gene has CDR1 WNHNN and CDR2 SYGVQD (reference sequence). After removal of 0 bases from V and 5 bases from J, the junction contained 2 bases not matched to a gene. This CDR3 comprises 14 residues. For the CDR3, the DNA is TGCGCCAGCAGTGAGTCAAGGACAGGGGAGACCCAGTACTTC. Translated, it gives CASSESRTGETQYF.

This chain connects TRBV11-3 to TRBJ2-7; D call uncertain. CDR3 length: 16 residues. Germline CDR1 SGHNT, CDR2 YENEEA. The V gene lost 3 bases and the J gene lost 2 bases, with 17 bases spanning the gap. Here the CDR3 DNA reads TGTGCCAGCAGCTTCAGGACCGGAAATATTCCCTACGAGCAGTACTTC. Protein sequence: CASSFRTGNIPYEQYF.

The rearrangement links TRBV6-1 to TRBJ2-5; TRBD1 aligns across 9 bases. This CDR3 contains 17 residues. Per germline, CDR1 MNHNS and CDR2 SASEGT. The trim removed 1 base at V and 4 bases at J, leaving 10 bases unmatched. CDR3: CASSEELFGTGSETQYF. The CDR3 DNA reads as TGTGCCAGCAGTGAAGAGTTGTTTGGGACAGGGTCAGAGACCCAGTACTTC.